The present TCR beta chain was sequenced within a study of blood T cell repertoires in COVID-19. Study details: Some COVID-19 samples were acute and others convalescent; all came from the United States, Italy and Spain. Sample material is recorded as cDNA or gDNA derived from T cells, B-cell-depleted T cells, or PBMCs.

Authors' methods: Amplification of reference gene primers was used by the study to estimate nucleated cell counts. Only in-frame clones appear in the TCRdb table, and some are missing; sequencing was by immunoSEQ multiplex PCR. V and J calls plus clone size are reproduced from that table; the DNA served to infer D and trimming. In the table there are around 160,000 clones, roughly 77% of which are singletons. The V gene lost 5 bases and the J gene lost 0 bases, with 11 bases spanning the gap. The length of the CDR3 is 15 residues. Germline CDR1 and CDR2: SGHTA and FQGTGA. The rearrangement uses TRBV7-3 and TRBJ2-1, with D unclear. This TCR was sampled from a human donor in a cohort sampled during active COVID-19. Specimen: peripheral blood. CDR3: CASSASESSYNEQFF. CDR3 DNA sequence: TGTGCCAGCAGCGCCAGCGAGAGCTCCTACAATGAGCAGTTCTTC.